One and the same sample provided the 30 T cell receptor beta chains below, sequenced in a study of post-analysis software for immune sequencing data. Notes on the study in general: Patients carried roughly five TRBV segments more frequently than controls did, and TRBV5-6, TRBV5-1 and TRBV20-1 were among them.

Unique molecular identifiers were present in the TCR beta cDNA libraries. One entry per CDR3 protein results from TCRdb running MiXCR on the PCR reads. The sample holds hundreds of thousands of distinct CDR3 sequences, 55% to 60% seen once. No antigens are known for them. The sample comprised blood. These receptors were obtained from a girl between 2 and 10 years old with multiple sclerosis.

This clonotype has just a few counts. This chain links TRBV4-2 with TRBJ2-3; TRBD2 matches 7 bases. J lost 5 bases, V lost 0 bases, and 14 bases had no gene match. The CDR3 has 18 residues. CDR1 is LGHNA, CDR2 YNFKEQ, per germline. CDR3 nucleotides: TGTGCCAGCAGCCAAGATTTAAGAGGGAAGGTAGCGGGAGATACGCAGTATTTT. It translates to CASSQDLRGKVAGDTQYF.

The genes are TRBV30 and TRBJ2-1; 10 bases map to TRBD2. V was pared by 1 base and J by 9 bases, with 6 bases of the junction left unmatched. Germline V lookup: CDR1 GTSNPN, CDR2 SVGIG (reference sequence). The CDR3 covers 14 residues. Here the CDR3 reads CAWSERLAGTEQFF. The CDR3 nucleotides read TGTGCCTGGAGTGAAAGACTAGCGGGTACTGAGCAGTTCTTC. Complete variable domain (other parts from reference TRBV30 and TRBJ2-1): SQTIHQWPATLVQPVGSPLSLECTVEGTSNPNLYWYRQAAGRGLQLLFYSVGIGQISSEVPQNLSASRPQDRQFILSSKKLLLSDSGFYLCAWSERLAGTEQFFGPGTRLTVL.

The V and J genes are TRBV12-3 or TRBV12-4 and TRBJ2-7, with 11 bases matching TRBD2. The CDR3 extends over 14 amino acids. V was clipped by 5 bases and J by 5 bases; unmatched bases: 5. The CDR3 DNA follows: TGTGCCAGCAGTGCTAGCGGGGGGAGGGACGAGCAGTACTTC. Translating gives CASSASGGRDEQYF.

V gene TRBV27 combines with J gene TRBJ2-1, with 10 bases identical to TRBD2. V shed 0 bases, J shed 0 bases, and the junction held 2 bases outside the gene matches. This CDR3 has 17 residues. Germline CDR1 is MNHEY and CDR2 is SMNVEV (reference sequence). CDR3 sequence reads: CASSLSSGGPSYNEQFF. CDR3 sequence (DNA): TGTGCCAGCAGTTTATCTAGCGGGGGGCCCTCCTACAATGAGCAGTTCTTC.

The chain employs TRBV6-5 and TRBJ1-6; unclear D gene. Trimming removed 0 bases from V and 0 bases from J, with 9 bases in between. Germline CDR1 MNHEY, CDR2 SVGAGI. The CDR3 has 17 residues. CDR3 residues: CASSYSPGFSYNSPLHF. CDR3 DNA sequence: TGTGCCAGCAGTTACTCCCCGGGATTCTCCTATAATTCACCCCTCCACTTT.

The sample holds a few counts of this clonotype. The germline gene is not matched at one end of the junction; a read error may be the cause. The gene calls are TRBV4-2 and TRBJ2-5, with TRBD2 as a possible D gene (5 bases). The V gene's germline CDR1 is LGHNA and CDR2 YNFKEQ. This CDR3 comprises 13 residues. For the CDR3, the DNA is TGTGCCAGCAGTCAAGGAGGTAGTCAGACCCAGTACTTC. Amino acids: CASSQGGSQTQYF.

The chain links TRBV12-3 or TRBV12-4 to TRBJ1-1; D may be TRBD1 (6 bases). The CDR3 is 15 amino acids. Trimming shortened V by 6 bases and J by 0 bases, and 14 bases separated the two germline ends. In DNA, the CDR3 is TGTGCCAGCAGCAAGCGGACAGACATGAACACTGAAGCTTTCTTT. Its translation: CASSKRTDMNTEAFF.

The V call is TRBV20-1, the J call TRBJ2-1, with 10 bases lining up with TRBD2. The CDR3 spans 14 residues. Germline assignment: CDR1 DFQATT and CDR2 SNEGSKA (reference sequence). With V trimmed by 6 bases and J by 10 bases, 12 bases remained unmatched. In DNA form, the CDR3 reads TGCAGTGCCCTAGGGCCTAGCGGGAGCAAAGAGCAGTTCTTC. It specifies CSALGPSGSKEQFF.

The V gene is TRBV6-2 or TRBV6-3, the J gene TRBJ2-1; 7 bases agree with TRBD2. From germline, CDR1 is MNHEY and CDR2 SVGEGT. The CDR3 is 15 residues long. Trimming removed 6 bases from V and 2 bases from J; junction bases left unmatched: 7. CDR3 in amino acids: CASSSGTTTYNEQFF. The CDR3 DNA reads as TGTGCCAGCAGCTCCGGGACTACAACCTACAATGAGCAGTTCTTC.

The chain carries TRBV9 and TRBJ2-2; TRBD2 is a possible D gene (5 bases). Trimming shortened V by 7 bases and J by 2 bases, and 6 bases separated the two germline ends. The CDR3 sequence is 12 residues long. CDR1 SGDLS and CDR2 YYNGEE come from the germline V gene. CDR3 nucleotides: TGTGCCAGCGGGAGCAACACCGGGGAGCTGTTTTTT. As protein: CASGSNTGELFF.

The chain has TRBV5-6 and TRBJ1-2; the match to TRBD1 covers 7 bases. V shed 0 bases, J shed 7 bases, and the junction held 9 bases outside the gene matches. The CDR3 has 15 residues. Germline V gene lookup returns CDR1 SGHDT and CDR2 YYEEEE. The CDR3 DNA follows: TGTGCCAGCAGCTTGGAGGGGGACAGTATCCTTGGCTACACCTTC. Translating gives CASSLEGDSILGYTF.

The rearrangement links TRBV9 to TRBJ1-2, with a possible D match to TRBD1 (5 bases). V lost 3 bases and J 10 bases, leaving 16 bases between the germline ends. The CDR3 loop spans 13 amino acids. In germline, CDR1 is SGDLS, CDR2 YYNGEE. The CDR3 sequence: CASSAPGTAYYTF. CDR3 DNA: TGTGCCAGCAGCGCCCCCGGGACGGCTTACTACACCTTC. The variable domain in full, with the rest retrieved from reference TRBV9 and TRBJ1-2, is DSGVTQTPKHLITATGQRVTLRCSPRSGDLSVYWYQQSLDQGLQFLIQYYNGEERAKGNILERFSAQQFPDLHSELNLSSLELGDSALYFCASSAPGTAYYTFGSGTRLTVV.

This clonotype was seen more than once but under ten times. The gene calls are TRBV27 and TRBJ1-1, with 7 bases identical to TRBD1. Germline values: CDR1 MNHEY, CDR2 SMNVEV (reference sequence). The CDR3 consists of 14 residues. V lost 6 bases and J lost 4; bases outside the gene matches: 8. The CDR3 here is CASSGGGGVTEAFF. CDR3 in DNA: TGTGCCAGCAGCGGAGGGGGCGGCGTCACTGAAGCTTTCTTT.

The CDR3: CASSLYGEETQYF. DNA for the CDR3: TGTGCCAGCAGCTTATATGGAGAAGAGACCCAGTACTTC. The chain links TRBV7-9 to TRBJ2-5; D unclear. Germline V lookup: CDR1 SEHNR, CDR2 FQNEAQ (reference sequence). The CDR3 has 13 amino acids. With 2 bases removed from V and 3 bases from J, the gap between germline ends came to 7 bases.

This sequence joins TRBV5-1 and TRBJ2-7; 8 positions agree with TRBD2. Germline lookup yields CDR1 SGHRS and CDR2 YFSETQ. The CDR3 loop spans 17 amino acids. V trimming: 0 bases; J trimming: 0 bases; junction bases outside the gene matches: 8. CDR3: CASSLEGSGMFSYEQYF. The DNA for the CDR3 is TGCGCCAGCAGCTTGGAAGGTAGCGGGATGTTCTCCTACGAGCAGTACTTC.

This clonotype occurred a few times. This chain connects TRBV5-1 to TRBJ2-3; D not certain. This CDR3 is built from 15 residues. Germline CDR1 reads SGHRS; CDR2 reads YFSETQ. Trimming stripped 0 bases from V and 8 bases from J, with 16 bases between. The CDR3 DNA is TGCGCCAGCAGCTTGGGAGACCCGAAGGCAGGTACGCAGTATTTT. As protein: CASSLGDPKAGTQYF.

The chain uses TRBV9 and TRBJ2-7, with 8 bases lining up with TRBD2. The CDR3 is made up of 14 amino acids. Trimming removed 3 bases from V and 2 bases from J; junction bases left unmatched: 4. Germline V CDR1 and CDR2: SGDLS, YYNGEE. The CDR3 DNA is TGTGCCAGCAGCGAACTAGCGGCAGCCTACGAGCAGTACTTC. Its protein product is CASSELAAAYEQYF.

The chain joins TRBV15 to TRBJ2-7; D call uncertain. Trimming removed 1 base at V and 3 bases at J, with 10 bases between. The CDR3 covers 14 residues. The germline CDR1 and CDR2 sequences are LNHNV and YYDKDF (reference sequence). The CDR3 region is CATSRGVGSYEQYF. DNA for the CDR3: TGTGCCACCAGCAGAGGGGTCGGTAGCTACGAGCAGTACTTC.

This clonotype was recorded a few times. The V gene is TRBV7-9, the J gene TRBJ2-7; D possibly corresponds to TRBD2 (5 bases). V lost 0 bases to trimming and J lost 1 base, with 16 bases between them. In germline, CDR1 is SEHNR, CDR2 FQNEAQ (reference sequence). The CDR3 runs 17 residues. This chain's CDR3 is CASSLAGGFPQSYEQYF. The CDR3 DNA reads TGTGCCAGCAGCTTAGCCGGAGGTTTTCCGCAATCCTACGAGCAGTACTTC. Using reference TRBV7-9 and TRBJ2-7 for the parts outside the CDR3, the full variable domain is DTGVSQNPRHKITKRGQNVTFRCDPISEHNRLYWYRQTLGQGPEFLTYFQNEAQLEKSRLLSDRFSAERPKGSFSTLEIQRTEQGDSAMYLCASSLAGGFPQSYEQYFGPGTRLTVT.

This clonotype was seen only a few times. This chain joins TRBV12-3 or TRBV12-4 and TRBJ2-2; D call uncertain. V was clipped by 4 bases and J by 0 bases, with 9 bases between them. This CDR3 spans 15 amino acids. The CDR3 bases are TGTGCCAGCAGTTCTCATGATCCGAACACCGGGGAGCTGTTTTTT. This translates into CASSSHDPNTGELFF.

The chain links TRBV20-1 to TRBJ1-5; D remains unclear. The CDR3 runs 16 residues. Per germline, CDR1 DFQATT and CDR2 SNEGSKA (reference sequence). Trimming took 0 bases from V and 1 from J, leaving 13 bases between them. This chain's CDR3 is CSARDRGGGSNQPQHF. The CDR3 nucleotides read TGCAGTGCTAGAGATCGAGGAGGTGGGAGCAATCAGCCCCAGCATTTT.

The rearrangement uses TRBV10-3 and TRBJ1-5, with D uncertain. This CDR3 is built from 14 residues. The germline gives CDR1 ENHRY, CDR2 SYGVKD. The V gene lost 3 bases and the J gene lost 2 bases, with 8 bases spanning the gap. The CDR3 DNA is TGTGCCATCAGTGAAATCCATGGCAATCAGCCCCAGCATTTT. Its translation: CAISEIHGNQPQHF.

This chain joins TRBV6-5 and TRBJ2-7, with D maybe TRBD1 (6 bases). The germline V gene encodes CDR1 MNHEY and CDR2 SVGAGI. Between the trimmed V and J ends, which lost 6 bases and 3 bases, there was a span of 9 bases. The CDR3 runs 12 residues. The CDR3 DNA sequence: TGTGCCAGCAGGTCGGACAGCTACGAGCAGTACTTC. Amino acid sequence: CASRSDSYEQYF.

This chain connects TRBV4-1 to TRBJ2-7; D not certain. The CDR3 is made up of 13 amino acids. The germline V gene encodes CDR1 MGHRA and CDR2 YSYEKL. Trimming removed 4 bases from V and 1 base from J, with 8 bases in between. The CDR3 coding sequence is TGCGCCAGCAGCCTGACAAATTCCTACGAGCAGTACTTC. Its translation is CASSLTNSYEQYF.

Only a few counts were recorded for this clonotype. The chain joins TRBV6-2 or TRBV6-3 to TRBJ2-1; perhaps TRBD2 as D (5 bases). Trimming pared 2 bases from V and 0 bases from J, leaving 11 bases between. Germline CDR1 reads MNHEY; CDR2 reads SVGEGT. This CDR3 is 16 amino acids long. DNA of the CDR3: TGTGCCAGCAGTTACCTGGTAGCGAGCTCCTACAATGAGCAGTTCTTC. Protein sequence: CASSYLVASSYNEQFF.

DNA for the CDR3: TGTGCTAGTGGACCCGACAGCGGAACGATCACAGATACGCAGTATTTT. Translation: CASGPDSGTITDTQYF. V gene TRBV12-5 combines with J gene TRBJ2-3; D is perhaps TRBD1 or TRBD2 (5 bases each). V gave up 6 bases and J gave up 2 bases, with 18 bases separating them. There are 16 residues in the CDR3. The germline V gene has CDR1 LGHNT and CDR2 FRNRAP.

V is TRBV10-3 and J is TRBJ2-1; D remains ambiguous. The CDR3 contains 13 residues. Trimming took 0 bases from V and 9 from J, leaving 9 bases between them. Per germline, CDR1 ENHRY and CDR2 SYGVKD. CDR3: CAISESESAEQFF. CDR3 DNA: TGTGCCATCAGTGAGTCGGAGAGCGCTGAGCAGTTCTTC.

The chain has TRBV5-1 and TRBJ2-7; D is uncertain. Germline V gives CDR1 SGHRS, CDR2 YFSETQ. The CDR3 loop spans 15 amino acids. Trimming cost V 0 bases and J 0 bases, with 10 bases left between them. CDR3 region: CASSLDPGLSYEQYF. CDR3 sequence (DNA): TGCGCCAGCAGCTTGGATCCGGGCCTCTCCTACGAGCAGTACTTC.

The rearrangement joins TRBV7-8 to TRBJ2-2, with D possibly being TRBD2 (6 bases). V was cut by 5 bases and J by 4 bases, with 17 bases left in between. Germline V CDR1 and CDR2: SGHVS, FQNEAQ. The CDR3 length is 16 residues. The CDR3 loop reads CASSHWRRGGTGELFF. The CDR3 DNA sequence: TGTGCCAGCAGCCATTGGCGGAGGGGTGGCACCGGGGAGCTGTTTTTT.

This sequence joins TRBV6-5 and TRBJ2-1, with TRBD1 as a possible D gene (5 bases). The DNA end lines up better with TRBJ2-7; the J call may be wrong. CDR1 is MNHEY and CDR2 is SVGAGI in the germline V gene. This CDR3 is built from 17 residues. Here the CDR3 reads CASSSFSGGRGYNEQYF. The CDR3 coding sequence is TGTGCCAGCAGTTCTTTTTCCGGCGGTAGGGGATACAATGAGCAGTACTTC.